These 20 T cell receptor beta chains share one sample of origin, sequenced in a study of cytomegalovirus exposure and HLA in healthy donors. The repertoire was sequenced with immunoSEQ multiplex PCR; TCRdb's copy has only in-frame clones and lacks some. The sample carries 150,000 to 200,000 clones, 86% recorded once. The sample comprised PBMCs. All receptors come from a man between 18 and 35 years old in good health and CMV-seropositive.

The rearrangement uses TRBV2 and TRBJ2-3, with TRBD2 matching 9 bases. Unmatched junction bases numbered 9, after V lost 3 bases and J lost 2 bases. Germline V gene sequence: CDR1 SNHLY, CDR2 FYNNEI. This CDR3 spans 17 amino acids. Here the CDR3 DNA reads TGTGCCAGCAGTGAGTGGCGGGGGGGCGGGTACACAGATACGCAGTATTTT. As protein: CASSEWRGGGYTDTQYF.

The chain links TRBV14 to TRBJ1-2, with TRBD1 matching over 7 bases. V was pared by 4 bases and J by 4 bases, with 6 bases of the junction left unmatched. The CDR3 has 14 residues. CDR1 and CDR2 (germline): SGHDN, FVKESK. The CDR3 region is CASSPWGQTYGYTF. The CDR3 bases are TGTGCCAGCAGCCCCTGGGGACAGACCTATGGCTACACCTTC.

The chain recombines TRBV18 with TRBJ2-7; 10 positions match TRBD2. Germline loops: CDR1 KGHSH, CDR2 LQKENI. This CDR3 is built from 15 residues. J lost 3 bases, V lost 0 bases, and 2 bases had no gene match. Here the CDR3 reads CASSPPSSGSYEQYF. CDR3 nucleotides: TGTGCCAGCTCACCACCTTCTAGCGGGAGCTACGAGCAGTACTTC.

This rearrangement joins TRBV7-2 to TRBJ2-7; a weak D match, TRBD2 (6 bases). This CDR3 comprises 14 residues. V dropped 1 base and J dropped 4 bases, with 11 bases sitting between them. Germline V lookup: CDR1 SGHTA, CDR2 FQGNSA. As DNA, the CDR3 is TGTGCCAGCAGCTTAGTCGGCGGGGAATACGAGCAGTACTTC. Translation gives CASSLVGGEYEQYF.

The chain employs TRBV19 and TRBJ1-1; 7 positions agree with TRBD1. The length of the CDR3 is 16 residues. The junction had 10 bases not matched to a gene; V was cut back by 5 bases and J by 1 base. The V gene's germline CDR1 is LNHDA and CDR2 SQIVND (reference sequence). The CDR3 loop reads CASSAGLGQTNTEAFF. The DNA for the CDR3 is TGTGCCAGTAGTGCCGGGCTGGGACAGACGAACACTGAAGCTTTCTTT.

The V and J genes are TRBV4-3 and TRBJ2-3; D is uncertain. The CDR3 has 14 amino acids. Germline assignment: CDR1 LGHNA and CDR2 YSLEER. Trimming removed 1 base at V and 6 bases at J, with 11 bases between. Here the CDR3 reads CASSQVFFADTQYF. The CDR3 nucleotides are TGCGCCAGCAGCCAAGTGTTTTTTGCGGATACGCAGTATTTT.

This clone came up a few times. The genes are TRBV15 and TRBJ2-7; D ambiguous. Trimming took off 0 bases at V and 2 bases at J, with 5 bases between the two ends. CDR1 and CDR2 from the germline V gene are LNHNV and YYDKDF (reference sequence). The CDR3 is made up of 13 amino acids. The CDR3 here is CATSREVAYEQYF. The DNA for the CDR3 is TGTGCCACCAGCAGAGAGGTAGCCTACGAGCAGTACTTC.

The V call is TRBV28, the J call TRBJ2-7; D is unresolved. The length of the CDR3 is 15 residues. The ends were cut back, 3 bases at V and 1 base at J, with 13 bases in the middle. In germline, CDR1 is MDHEN, CDR2 SYDVKM. The CDR3 here is CASSFARHNSYEQYF. CDR3 DNA sequence: TGTGCCAGCAGTTTCGCGAGACATAATTCCTACGAGCAGTACTTC.

The chain recombines TRBV7-2 with TRBJ2-7; 9 bases map to TRBD2. With 3 bases clipped from V and 2 bases from J, the junction kept 2 bases outside the gene matches. The CDR3 spans 14 residues. In germline, CDR1 is SGHTA, CDR2 FQGNSA. The CDR3 sequence: CASSLGLAAYEQYF. For the CDR3, the DNA is TGTGCCAGCAGCTTGGGACTAGCCGCCTACGAGCAGTACTTC.

The gene calls are TRBV13 and TRBJ2-1, with TRBD2 matching over 7 bases. Trimming cost V 1 base and J 8 bases; bases outside gene matches: 8. The CDR3 sequence is 15 residues long. The germline V gene encodes CDR1 PRHDT and CDR2 FYEKMQ (reference sequence). The CDR3 loop reads CASSLVGGRGDEQFF. CDR3 nucleotide sequence: TGTGCCAGCAGCTTAGTGGGGGGGAGGGGCGATGAGCAGTTCTTC.

This chain connects TRBV2 to TRBJ2-4; tentatively, D is TRBD2 (6 bases). CDR1 is SNHLY, CDR2 FYNNEI, per germline. The V gene lost 3 bases and the J gene lost 6 bases, with 18 bases spanning the gap. CDR3 size: 16 residues. CDR3 residues: CASSDRVAGGGNIQYF. The CDR3 DNA follows: TGTGCCAGCAGTGATCGGGTGGCCGGGGGTGGAAACATTCAGTACTTC.

The J gene is TRBJ2-2, the V gene TRBV7-8, with 7 bases lining up with TRBD2. The ends lost 1 base at V and 5 bases at J; junction bases unmatched: 10. Germline values: CDR1 SGHVS, CDR2 FQNEAQ. The CDR3 sequence is 17 residues long. The CDR3 sequence is CASSLGYRGSNTGELFF. The CDR3 DNA reads as TGTGCCAGCAGCTTAGGTTATCGCGGGAGTAATACCGGGGAGCTGTTTTTT.

The chain is built from TRBV27 and TRBJ1-1; D is perhaps TRBD1 (5 bases). Germline CDR1 is MNHEY and CDR2 is SMNVEV (reference sequence). Trimming took off 5 bases at V and 10 bases at J, with 20 bases between the two ends. The CDR3 is 14 residues long. CDR3 residues: CASSPDPDSRGAFF. The CDR3 DNA follows: TGTGCCAGCAGTCCCGACCCAGATTCTAGGGGAGCTTTCTTT.

This clone was seen once. The junction and the germline gene differ at one end; a read error may be behind it. The V call is TRBV6-7, the J call TRBJ1-2; TRBD1 is a possible D gene (6 bases). TRBV6-7 is filed as an ORF, its function uncertain. CDR3 length equals 16 residues. CDR3 DNA sequence: TGTGCCAGCAGTTACTCGAGGGTAGGGGACACAGGTCGGTACCCCTTC. Amino acid sequence: CASSYSRVGDTGRYPF.

V usage is TRBV5-4 and J usage is TRBJ1-2; D is undetermined. V was pared by 4 bases and J by 0 bases, with 13 bases between. The CDR3 loop spans 15 amino acids. Looked up from germline, CDR1 is SGHNT and CDR2 is YYREEE (reference sequence). CDR3 in DNA: TGTGCCAGCAGCCCCGGGGTAATTTCTAACTATGGCTACACCTTC. Encoded protein: CASSPGVISNYGYTF.

This clone was counted between two and nine times. The chain carries TRBV4-1 and TRBJ2-7, with D possibly TRBD1 on 6 matching bases. This CDR3 has 13 amino acids. Germline V CDR1 and CDR2: MGHRA, YSYEKL. Trimming removed 1 base from V and 2 bases from J, with 6 bases in between. The CDR3 nucleotides are TGCGCCAGCAGCCAAGGACAGGCCTACGAGCAGTACTTC. Residues: CASSQGQAYEQYF.

This clone has a single count. The germline gene is not matched at one end of the junction; a read error may be the cause. The chain uses TRBV11-2 and TRBJ1-2; possible D gene TRBD1, 5 bases. CDR3 length equals 12 residues. The V gene's germline CDR1 is SGHAT and CDR2 FQNNGV. CDR3 DNA: TGTGCCAGCACCCGACGGGGGTCAGGGAGCCTCTTC. This translates into CASTRRGSGSLF.

The chain recombines TRBV10-3 with TRBJ2-7, with D perhaps matching TRBD2 (5 bases). Trimming removed 6 bases from V and 4 bases from J, with 13 bases in between. This CDR3 has 13 residues. Germline CDR1 ENHRY, CDR2 SYGVKD. The CDR3 bases are TGTGCCATCAGCCCCGTGGCGGGTTACGAGCAGTACTTC. Translation: CAISPVAGYEQYF.

The chain carries TRBV28 and TRBJ2-2; 10 bases line up with TRBD1. Germline CDR1 reads MDHEN; CDR2 reads SYDVKM. The length of the CDR3 is 15 residues. Trimming cost V 11 bases and J 6 bases; bases outside gene matches: 12. The DNA of the CDR3 is TGTGCCGGGGCCGGGGGACAGGGGTGGCCCGGGGAGCTGTTTTTT. Its translation is CAGAGGQGWPGELFF.

J is TRBJ1-5 and V is TRBV2; D gene unclear. The CDR3 sequence is 15 residues long. Trimming took off 0 bases at V and 0 bases at J, with 6 bases between the two ends. Germline assignment: CDR1 SNHLY and CDR2 FYNNEI. CDR3 DNA sequence: TGTGCCAGCAGTGAAGCCTCCTATAGCAATCAGCCCCAGCATTTT. Protein sequence: CASSEASYSNQPQHF.